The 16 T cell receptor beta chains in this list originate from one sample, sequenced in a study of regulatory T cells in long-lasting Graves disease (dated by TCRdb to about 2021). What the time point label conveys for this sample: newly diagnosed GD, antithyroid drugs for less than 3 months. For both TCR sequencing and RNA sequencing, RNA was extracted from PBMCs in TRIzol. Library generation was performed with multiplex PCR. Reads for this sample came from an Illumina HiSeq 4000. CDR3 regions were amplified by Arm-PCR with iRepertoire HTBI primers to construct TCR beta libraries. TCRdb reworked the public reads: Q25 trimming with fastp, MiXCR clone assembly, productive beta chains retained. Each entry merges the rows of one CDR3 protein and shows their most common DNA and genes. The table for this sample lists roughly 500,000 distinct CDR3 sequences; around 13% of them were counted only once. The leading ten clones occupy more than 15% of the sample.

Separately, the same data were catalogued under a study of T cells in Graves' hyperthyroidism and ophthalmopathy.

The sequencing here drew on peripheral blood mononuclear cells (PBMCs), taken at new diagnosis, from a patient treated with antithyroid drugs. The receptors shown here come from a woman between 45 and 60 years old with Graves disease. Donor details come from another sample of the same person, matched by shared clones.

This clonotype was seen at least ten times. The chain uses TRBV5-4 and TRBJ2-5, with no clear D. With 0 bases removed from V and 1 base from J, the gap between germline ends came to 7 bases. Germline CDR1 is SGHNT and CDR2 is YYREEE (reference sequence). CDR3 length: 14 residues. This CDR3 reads CASSLAGLQETQYF. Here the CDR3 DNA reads TGTGCCAGCAGCTTGGCCGGCCTCCAAGAGACCCAGTACTTC.

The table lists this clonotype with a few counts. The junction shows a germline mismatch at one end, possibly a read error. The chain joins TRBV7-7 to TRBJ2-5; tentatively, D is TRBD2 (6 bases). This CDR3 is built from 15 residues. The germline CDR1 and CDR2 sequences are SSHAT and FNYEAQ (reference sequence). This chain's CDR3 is CASSPTRGVRGTQYF. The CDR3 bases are TGTGCTAGCAGCCCTACTCGCGGGGTTCGGGGGACCCAGTACTTC.

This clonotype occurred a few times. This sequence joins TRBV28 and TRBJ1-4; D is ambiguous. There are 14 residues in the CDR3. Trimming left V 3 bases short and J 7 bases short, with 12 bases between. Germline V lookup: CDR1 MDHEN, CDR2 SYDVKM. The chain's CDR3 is CASSLAGVSEKLFF. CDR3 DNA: TGTGCCAGCAGTTTGGCTGGGGTTAGTGAAAAACTGTTTTTT.

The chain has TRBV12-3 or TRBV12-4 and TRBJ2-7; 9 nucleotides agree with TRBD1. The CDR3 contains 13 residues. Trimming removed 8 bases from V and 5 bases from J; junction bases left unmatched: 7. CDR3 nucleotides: TGTGCCAGCCGTCGACAGGGGGGCCACGAGCAGTACTTC. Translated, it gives CASRRQGGHEQYF.

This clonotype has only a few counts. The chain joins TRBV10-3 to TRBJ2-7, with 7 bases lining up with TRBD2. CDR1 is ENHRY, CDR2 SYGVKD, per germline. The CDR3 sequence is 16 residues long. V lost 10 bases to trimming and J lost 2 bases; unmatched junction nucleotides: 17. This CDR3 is CATAETAGVLAYEQYF. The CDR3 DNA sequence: TGTGCCACTGCCGAAACCGCGGGAGTGCTAGCCTACGAGCAGTACTTC.

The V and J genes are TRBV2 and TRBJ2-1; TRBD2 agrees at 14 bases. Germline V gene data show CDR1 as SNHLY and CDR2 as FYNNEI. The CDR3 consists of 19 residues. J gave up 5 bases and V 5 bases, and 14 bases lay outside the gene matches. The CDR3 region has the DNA TGTGCCAGCAGTCCAGGCTTGGGACTAGCGGGAGCGCCGAACAATGAGCAGTTCTTC. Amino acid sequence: CASSPGLGLAGAPNNEQFF.

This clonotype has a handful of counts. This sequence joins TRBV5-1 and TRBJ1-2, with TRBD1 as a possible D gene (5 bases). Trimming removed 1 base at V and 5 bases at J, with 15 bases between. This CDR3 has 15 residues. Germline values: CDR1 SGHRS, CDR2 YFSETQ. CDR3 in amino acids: CASSLRGPPPYGYTF. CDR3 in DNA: TGCGCCAGCAGCTTGAGGGGACCCCCGCCTTATGGCTACACCTTC. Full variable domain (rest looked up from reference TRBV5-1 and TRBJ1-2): KAGVTQTPRYLIKTRGQQVTLSCSPISGHRSVSWYQQTPGQGLQFLFEYFSETQRNKGNFPGRFSGRQFSNSRSEMNVSTLELGDSALYLCASSLRGPPPYGYTFGSGTRLTVV.

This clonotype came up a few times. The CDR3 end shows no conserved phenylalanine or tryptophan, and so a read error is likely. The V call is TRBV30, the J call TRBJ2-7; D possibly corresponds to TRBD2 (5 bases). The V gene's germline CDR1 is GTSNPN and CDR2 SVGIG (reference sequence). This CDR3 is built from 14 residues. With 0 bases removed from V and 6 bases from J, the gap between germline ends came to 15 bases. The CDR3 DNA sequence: TGTGCCTGGAGTGTCACGGGGTTAGTTGGCGAGCAGTACTCC. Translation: CAWSVTGLVGEQYS.

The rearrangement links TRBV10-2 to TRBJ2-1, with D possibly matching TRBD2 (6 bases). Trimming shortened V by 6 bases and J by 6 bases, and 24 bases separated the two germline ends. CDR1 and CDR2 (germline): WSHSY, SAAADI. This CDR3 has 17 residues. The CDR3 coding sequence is TGCGCCAGCAGAACAGTCGGGTCCGGGGGACCCATCAATGAGCAGTTCTTC. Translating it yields CASRTVGSGGPINEQFF.

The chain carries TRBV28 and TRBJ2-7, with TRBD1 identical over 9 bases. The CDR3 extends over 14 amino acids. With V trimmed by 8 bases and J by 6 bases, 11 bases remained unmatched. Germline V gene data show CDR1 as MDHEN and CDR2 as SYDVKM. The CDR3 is CASPIRTGVAEQYF. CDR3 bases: TGTGCCAGCCCCATCCGGACAGGGGTAGCCGAGCAGTACTTC.

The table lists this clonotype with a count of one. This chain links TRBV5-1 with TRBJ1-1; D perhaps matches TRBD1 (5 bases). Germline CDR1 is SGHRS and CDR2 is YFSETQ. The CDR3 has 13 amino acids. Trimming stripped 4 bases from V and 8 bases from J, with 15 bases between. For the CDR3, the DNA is TGCGCCAGCAGCAAAGACAGCTTCCTAGAAGCTTTCTTT. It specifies CASSKDSFLEAFF.

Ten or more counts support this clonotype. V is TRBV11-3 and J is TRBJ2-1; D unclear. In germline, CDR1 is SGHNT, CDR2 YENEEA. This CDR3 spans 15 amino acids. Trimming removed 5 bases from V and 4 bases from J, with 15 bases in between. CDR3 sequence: CASSPAADEYNEQFF. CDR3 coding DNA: TGTGCCAGCAGCCCCGCAGCAGACGAGTACAATGAGCAGTTCTTC.

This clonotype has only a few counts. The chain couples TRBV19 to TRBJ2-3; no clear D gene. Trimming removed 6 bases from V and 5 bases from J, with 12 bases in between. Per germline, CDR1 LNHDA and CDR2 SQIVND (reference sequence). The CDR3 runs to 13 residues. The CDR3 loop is CASRLPSGDTQYF. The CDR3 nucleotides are TGTGCCAGTAGACTGCCATCCGGAGATACGCAGTATTTT.

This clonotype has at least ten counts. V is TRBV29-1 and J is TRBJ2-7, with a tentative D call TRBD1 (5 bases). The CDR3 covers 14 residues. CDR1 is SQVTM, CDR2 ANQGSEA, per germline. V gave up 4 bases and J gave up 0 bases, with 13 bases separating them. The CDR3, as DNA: TGCAGCGTTGTGGCAGGGCTAGGCTCCTACGAGCAGTACTTC. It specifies CSVVAGLGSYEQYF.

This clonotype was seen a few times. CDR3 coding DNA: TGTGCTAGTGGTCCTGGACAGGAACTAGCGGGAGGGCCGTATAATGAGCAGTTCTTC. The encoded protein is CASGPGQELAGGPYNEQFF. The rearrangement links TRBV12-5 to TRBJ2-1; TRBD2 aligns across 13 bases. Germline V gene lookup returns CDR1 LGHNT and CDR2 FRNRAP. J was trimmed by 7 bases and V by 5 bases; bases with no gene match: 17. This CDR3 is 19 amino acids long.

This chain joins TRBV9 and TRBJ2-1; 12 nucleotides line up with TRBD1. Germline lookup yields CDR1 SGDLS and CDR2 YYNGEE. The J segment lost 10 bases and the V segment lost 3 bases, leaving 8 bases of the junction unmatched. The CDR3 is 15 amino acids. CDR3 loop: CASSGGQGAAYEQFF. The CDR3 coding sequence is TGTGCCAGCAGCGGGGGACAGGGGGCCGCCTACGAGCAGTTCTTC.